Each of the 8 T cell receptor beta chains below was sequenced from the same sample in a study of blood T cell repertoires in COVID-19. Generated by immunoSEQ multiplex PCR, the TCRdb table keeps only in-frame clones and is missing some. The sample lists roughly 150,000 clones, 80% to 90% occurring once. The sequencing sample was made of peripheral blood. The receptors stem from a woman aged 45-65 years in a cohort sampled during active or convalescent COVID-19.

The chain is built from TRBV7-8 and TRBJ2-1; perhaps TRBD2 as D (7 bases). V lost 3 bases and J lost 0, with 12 bases in between. CDR3 length equals 16 residues. Germline lookup yields CDR1 SGHVS and CDR2 FQNEAQ. The CDR3 region is CASSFAGAVSYNEQFF. The CDR3 coding sequence is TGTGCCAGCAGCTTCGCGGGGGCCGTCTCCTACAATGAGCAGTTCTTC.

This chain connects TRBV19 to TRBJ1-1; D is uncertain. Trimming took 4 bases from V and 0 from J, leaving 15 bases between them. This CDR3 region has 16 residues. Germline V lookup: CDR1 LNHDA, CDR2 SQIVND (reference sequence). CDR3 bases: TGTGCCAGTAGTAGCACAGCCACCTTTGTGAACACTGAAGCTTTCTTT. This codes for CASSSTATFVNTEAFF.

The rearrangement joins TRBV5-1 to TRBJ2-7; D call uncertain. This CDR3 spans 13 amino acids. V lost 0 bases and J lost 4, with 8 bases in between. Germline CDR1 reads SGHRS; CDR2 reads YFSETQ. The CDR3 protein is CASSLGHLYEQYF. CDR3 sequence (DNA): TGCGCCAGCAGCTTGGGGCATCTTTACGAGCAGTACTTC.

The chain recombines TRBV10-2 with TRBJ1-2; tentative D call: TRBD1 (5 bases). Between the trimmed V and J ends, which lost 3 bases and 5 bases, there was a span of 10 bases. Germline assignment: CDR1 WSHSY and CDR2 SAAADI. This CDR3 spans 13 amino acids. The CDR3 sequence is CASSDGGGYGYTF. The CDR3 DNA is TGCGCCAGCAGTGATGGGGGGGGATATGGCTACACCTTC.

This clone was seen just once. The J gene is TRBJ1-2, the V gene TRBV5-3; 9 bases map to TRBD1. TRBV5-3 is assigned to the ORF class and has an uncertain function. The V gene end was trimmed by 0 bases and the J gene end by 8 bases; junction bases not matched to a gene: 14. CDR3 length: 17 residues. The CDR3: CARSLDPTGGPLCGYTF. DNA of the CDR3: TGTGCCAGAAGCTTGGATCCGACAGGGGGACCTTTATGCGGCTACACCTTC.

This chain's CDR3 is CASTLSTNYGYTF. The CDR3 nucleotides are TGTGCCAGCACCCTGAGTACTAACTATGGCTACACCTTC. V gene TRBV25-1 combines with J gene TRBJ1-2; D uncertain. From germline, CDR1 is MGHDK and CDR2 SYGVNS. The CDR3 loop spans 13 amino acids. Trimming took off 7 bases at V and 0 bases at J, with 9 bases between the two ends.

The chain links TRBV20-1 to TRBJ1-2; D call uncertain. CDR3 length: 10 residues. Trimming took off 6 bases at V and 8 bases at J, with 10 bases between the two ends. CDR1 DFQATT and CDR2 SNEGSKA come from the germline V gene (reference sequence). The CDR3: CSARAGGYTF. The CDR3, as DNA: TGCAGTGCGAGGGCCGGGGGCTACACCTTC.

For this clone: One end of the junction varies from germline; a read error may be responsible. The chain is built from TRBV2 and TRBJ2-1; 8 bases are shared with TRBD2. This CDR3 region has 15 residues. CDR1 SNHLY and CDR2 FYNNEI come from the germline V gene. In DNA form, the CDR3 reads TGTGCCAGCAGTGAAATGGTTGACAGCGCGGGGGGAACCCTCTTC. Translating it yields CASSEMVDSAGGTLF.